This T cell receptor (beta chain) is from a study of T cell repertoires in cytomegalovirus infection. The wider study: Alongside well-studied HLA-B-restricted CMV epitopes, recently identified HLA-C-restricted CMV epitopes were also used. Both CMV infection and a matching HLA type were indicated by public TCR beta signatures.

TCRdb itself ran the reads through MiXCR, one entry per CDR3 protein. This table has 550,000 to 850,000 distinct CDR3 sequences, roughly 30% appearing once. Trimming stripped 2 bases from V and 4 bases from J, with 12 bases between. CDR3 size: 14 residues. CDR1 is MNHEY, CDR2 SVGAGI, per germline. Regarding this clonotype: As yet, its antigen is unknown.

The chain employs TRBV6-5 and TRBJ2-7, with D perhaps TRBD2 (6 bases). The material was cultured PBMCs, obtained from culture after CMV antigen stimulation. The sequence was obtained from a human donor in good health (CMV status not recorded). Some clones in this sample may be carry-over from other donors' samples. Here the CDR3 DNA reads TGTGCCAGCAGTTACAGTACGGCGGGGTACGAGCAGTACTTC. It encodes CASSYSTAGYEQYF.